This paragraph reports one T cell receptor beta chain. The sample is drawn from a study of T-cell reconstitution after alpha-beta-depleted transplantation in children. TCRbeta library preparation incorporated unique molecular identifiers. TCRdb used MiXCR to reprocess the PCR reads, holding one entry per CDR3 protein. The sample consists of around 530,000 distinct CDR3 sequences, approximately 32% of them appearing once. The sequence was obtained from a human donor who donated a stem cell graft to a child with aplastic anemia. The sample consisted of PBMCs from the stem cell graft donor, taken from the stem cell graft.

CDR3 in amino acids: CSAAGTPVSGANVLTF. CDR3 in DNA: TGCAGCGCCGCCGGGACTCCCGTCTCTGGGGCCAACGTCCTGACTTTC. V and J are TRBV29-1 and TRBJ2-6; TRBD2 is a possible D gene (6 bases). Trimming took 7 bases from V and 0 from J, leaving 16 bases between them. CDR3 length: 16 residues. The germline CDR1 and CDR2 sequences are SQVTM and ANQGSEA. Complete variable domain (other parts from reference TRBV29-1 and TRBJ2-6): SAVISQKPSRDICQRGTSLTIQCQVDSQVTMMFWYRQQPGQSLTLIATANQGSEATYESGFVIDKFPISRPNLTFSTLTVSNMSPEDSSIYLCSAAGTPVSGANVLTFGAGSRLTVL.